This TCR beta chain was found in a study of T cells in localized non-small cell lung cancer. Overall study findings and caveats: Of the tissues analyzed, uninvolved adjacent lung showed maximal T cell clonality, greater than tumor. Adjacent lung tissue had a median approximately 61 of the top 100 clones found in the tumor.

A note on this clone: The antigen remains undetermined.

This table comes from immunoSEQ multiplex PCR, and its TCRdb copy is limited to in-frame clones, with some not included. The sample contains some 130,000 clones, more than 80% of which appear only once. The germline CDR1 and CDR2 sequences are SGHRS and YFSETQ. This CDR3 is 17 amino acids long. Deletions cut 0 bases from V and 7 bases from J, with 22 bases between. The sample was peripheral blood, taken before any cancer treatment. This sequence joins TRBV5-1 and TRBJ1-2; D gene uncertain. This clonotype was sampled from a female donor over 55 with stage I lung adenocarcinoma. For the CDR3, the DNA is TGCGCCAGCAGCTTGGCAGGAGGTGGGGTCCCCACTATTGGCTACACCTTC. Protein product: CASSLAGGGVPTIGYTF.